Below are 15 T cell receptor beta chains sequenced from a single sample in a study of regulatory T cells in long-lasting Graves disease. Combining iRepertoire HTBI primers with Arm-PCR of CDR3 regions, the authors built TCR beta libraries. A single record per CDR3 protein comes from TCRdb applying MiXCR to the multiplex PCR reads. This sample has around 500,000 distinct CDR3 sequences, with under 25% found just once. The time point here: persistent/refractory GD, antithyroid drugs over 5 years with positive TRAb. PBMC-derived RNA was used for the TCR library. The sequenced sample was peripheral blood mononuclear cells (PBMCs), obtained when the disease was refractory, from a patient treated with antithyroid drugs. The receptors here all came from a female donor with Graves disease.

This clonotype was recorded at least ten times. The chain uses TRBV30 and TRBJ1-2, with 9 positions matching TRBD1. Germline V CDR1 and CDR2: GTSNPN, SVGIG (reference sequence). After removal of 3 bases from V and 7 bases from J, the junction contained 15 bases not matched to a gene. The CDR3 totals 16 residues. The CDR3 region is CAWSLGPGTGIGGYTF. In DNA form, the CDR3 reads TGTGCCTGGAGCTTAGGGCCCGGGACAGGGATTGGTGGCTACACCTTC. Combining the CDR3 with reference TRBV30 and TRBJ1-2 gives the whole variable domain SQTIHQWPATLVQPVGSPLSLECTVEGTSNPNLYWYRQAAGRGLQLLFYSVGIGQISSEVPQNLSASRPQDRQFILSSKKLLLSDSGFYLCAWSLGPGTGIGGYTFGSGTRLTVV.

This clonotype was seen repeatedly, ten times or more. V and J are TRBV6-5 and TRBJ1-1; no reliable D call. Looked up from germline, CDR1 is MNHEY and CDR2 is SVGAGI. The ends were cut back, 0 bases at V and 5 bases at J, with 16 bases in the middle. The CDR3 runs to 16 residues. CDR3 sequence reads: CASSYSIGRRGTEAFF. CDR3 coding DNA: TGTGCCAGCAGTTACTCGATCGGGAGAAGAGGAACTGAAGCTTTCTTT.

This clonotype was observed a handful of times. In nucleotides, the CDR3 is TGTGCCACCAGCAGGAGCGGACAGGACTCCTACGAGCAGTACTTC. Its protein is CATSRSGQDSYEQYF. The rearrangement links TRBV15 to TRBJ2-7, with TRBD1 identical over 7 bases. Germline V gene lookup returns CDR1 LNHNV and CDR2 YYDKDF (reference sequence). The V segment lost 3 bases and the J segment 0 bases; nucleotides outside the gene matches: 5. The CDR3 extends over 15 amino acids.

The rearrangement links TRBV5-1 to TRBJ2-7; TRBD1 matches at 8 bases. V lost 3 bases and J lost 2; bases outside the gene matches: 13. CDR3 size: 17 residues. From germline, CDR1 is SGHRS and CDR2 YFSETQ. Written as DNA, the CDR3 is TGCGCCAGCAGCTCGCGAGCGACCGGGACAGGTACCTACGAGCAGTACTTC. This codes for CASSSRATGTGTYEQYF.

This clonotype occurred a few times. The V and J genes are TRBV19 and TRBJ2-2, with TRBD2 matching over 10 bases. The CDR3 spans 17 residues. Trimming at V came to 1 base and at J to 2 bases, leaving 4 bases not matched to a gene. Per germline, CDR1 LNHDA and CDR2 SQIVND (reference sequence). The CDR3 sequence: CASSIATSGINTGELFF. The CDR3 bases are TGTGCCAGTAGTATAGCCACTAGCGGGATAAACACCGGGGAGCTGTTTTTT.

This clonotype was picked up a small number of times. This chain links TRBV19 with TRBJ1-6; D unresolved. This CDR3 spans 14 amino acids. V was trimmed by 7 bases and J by 5 bases, leaving 12 bases between them. Germline values: CDR1 LNHDA, CDR2 SQIVND (reference sequence). The DNA of the CDR3 is TGTGCCAGTAACGAGAACCGCGATAATTCACCCCTCCACTTT. Encoded protein: CASNENRDNSPLHF. The full variable domain, rest sourced from reference TRBV19 and TRBJ1-6, is DGGITQSPKYLFRKEGQNVTLSCEQNLNHDAMYWYRQDPGQGLRLIYYSQIVNDFQKGDIAEGYSVSREKKESFPLTVTSAQKNPTAFYLCASNENRDNSPLHFGNGTRLTVT.

This clonotype was detected only a few times. The gene calls are TRBV19 and TRBJ1-1, with D unclear. The CDR3 is 14 amino acids. V shed 5 bases and J shed 2 bases, with 12 bases lying between them. From germline, CDR1 is LNHDA and CDR2 SQIVND (reference sequence). This chain's CDR3 is CASSWAGRNTEAFF. Here the CDR3 DNA reads TGTGCCAGTAGTTGGGCGGGAAGAAACACTGAAGCTTTCTTT. The full variable domain, rest sourced from reference TRBV19 and TRBJ1-1, is DGGITQSPKYLFRKEGQNVTLSCEQNLNHDAMYWYRQDPGQGLRLIYYSQIVNDFQKGDIAEGYSVSREKKESFPLTVTSAQKNPTAFYLCASSWAGRNTEAFFGQGTRLTVV.

A word on this clonotype: This may be a read error: a much more frequent sequence differs by one nucleotide. The CDR3 DNA reads TGTGCCAGCAGCTTGCGGGGCGGCTATGGCAACACCTTC. Its protein product is CASSLRGGYGNTF. The rearrangement joins TRBV5-4 to TRBJ1-2; D is perhaps TRBD1 (5 bases). The CDR3 spans 13 residues. CDR1 and CDR2 from the germline V gene are SGHNT and YYREEE (reference sequence). Variable domain in full (rest from reference TRBV5-4 and TRBJ1-2): ETGVTQSPTHLIKTRGQQVTLRCSSQSGHNTVSWYQQALGQGPQFIFQYYREEENGRGNFPPRFSGLQFPNYSSELNVNALELDDSALYLCASSLRGGYGNTFGSGTRLTVV.

This clonotype was observed a few times. V is TRBV6-1 and J is TRBJ2-7, with D possibly TRBD2 on 5 matching bases. Germline CDR1 reads MNHNS; CDR2 reads SASEGT. Trimming removed 6 bases at V and 3 bases at J, with 9 bases between. CDR3 length: 12 amino acids. The CDR3 loop is CASSGVDYEQYF. The CDR3 nucleotides are TGTGCCAGCAGCGGGGTGGACTACGAGCAGTACTTC.

V usage is TRBV9 and J usage is TRBJ1-2; 9 bases agree with TRBD1. This CDR3 spans 16 amino acids. The V and J ends lost 3 bases and 6 bases, in that order; junction bases with no gene match: 12. The germline gives CDR1 SGDLS, CDR2 YYNGEE. CDR3 in DNA: TGTGCCAGCAGCGGTCTAGACAGGGGGTTGGTTGATGGCTACACCTTC. Protein product: CASSGLDRGLVDGYTF.

This clonotype appeared many times. The chain carries TRBV6-5 and TRBJ1-5; D unclear. CDR3 length equals 16 residues. CDR1 is MNHEY and CDR2 is SVGAGI in the germline V gene. The V and J ends lost 4 bases and 2 bases respectively, with 15 bases between them. CDR3 in amino acids: CASSSPSPWGNQPQHF. The DNA of the CDR3 is TGTGCCAGCAGTTCTCCCTCCCCATGGGGCAATCAGCCCCAGCATTTT.

The V call is TRBV28, the J call TRBJ2-1; D unresolved. V dropped 1 base and J dropped 0 bases, with 13 bases sitting between them. The CDR3 spans 17 residues. CDR1 MDHEN and CDR2 SYDVKM come from the germline V gene. The CDR3 nucleotides read TGTGCCAGCAGTTTATTTTGGAGCGAGAGCTCCTACAATGAGCAGTTCTTC. It specifies CASSLFWSESSYNEQFF.

This clonotype was counted at least ten times. V is TRBV6-1 and J is TRBJ1-6; 7 bases agree with TRBD1. The ends lost 7 bases at V and 0 bases at J; junction bases unmatched: 9. Germline lookup yields CDR1 MNHNS and CDR2 SASEGT. The CDR3 sequence is 17 residues long. The chain's CDR3 is CASTWDRPSSYNSPLHF. The CDR3 DNA sequence: TGTGCCAGCACCTGGGACAGACCGAGCTCCTATAATTCACCCCTCCACTTT.

In its sample, this clonotype was seen many times. This chain uses TRBV5-4 with TRBJ2-5; D unresolved. Trimming removed 2 bases from V and 0 bases from J, with 8 bases in between. This CDR3 comprises 14 residues. Germline V gene lookup returns CDR1 SGHNT and CDR2 YYREEE (reference sequence). The CDR3 DNA reads TGTGCCAGCAGCTTAGAAGGGTACCAAGAGACCCAGTACTTC. It encodes CASSLEGYQETQYF.

This clonotype was seen more than once but under ten times. The rearrangement joins TRBV12-3 or TRBV12-4 to TRBJ2-2; 8 bases fit TRBD2. V lost 6 bases, J lost 4 bases, and 7 bases stayed unmatched. The CDR3 has 15 residues. In DNA form, the CDR3 reads TGTGCCAGCAGCACCATAGCGGGGCCCACCGGGGAGCTGTTTTTT. Protein: CASSTIAGPTGELFF.